The rows below give T cell receptor beta chains drawn from one sample of a study of blood T cell repertoires in COVID-19. The assay was immunoSEQ multiplex PCR, and TCRdb's table has in-frame clones only and misses some. The table includes roughly 220,000 clones, just under 85% detected once. Material for sequencing was PBMCs or T cells enriched from blood (not recorded which). The receptors stem from a middle-aged man who had recovered from COVID-19. The CDR3 runs from the conserved cysteine through the conserved F or W. Each record gives: CDR3 DNA, CDR3 protein, J gene, clone size, V gene, D gene. D genes are given only for firm matches. Not all rows give a size; the values are once, few, many and, for expanded clones, a class.

TGTGCCAGCTTCCAGGTGGAGGCCCCAGATACGCAGTATTTT CASFQVEAPDTQYF TRBJ2-3 . TRBV2 .
TGTGCCAGCAGGGGACAGCCTCGGGTTAATTCACCCCTCCACTTT CASRGQPRVNSPLHF TRBJ1-6 . TRBV25-1 TRBD1
TGTGCCAGCAGCTTGGCCGGTTATGAAGCTTTCTTT CASSLAGYEAFF TRBJ1-1 . TRBV5-4 .
TGTGCCAGCTCACTGAGTTCTCAGGGTGGCGATGAGCAGTTCTTC CASSLSSQGGDEQFF TRBJ2-1 . TRBV18 .
TGTGCCAGCTCACCTTTGGCTCCTAGGACATACCAAGAGACCCAGTACTTC CASSPLAPRTYQETQYF TRBJ2-5 . TRBV18 .
TGCAGTGCTAGTCCCCAGGGTTGGCGTGAAAAACTGTTTTTT CSASPQGWREKLFF TRBJ1-4 . TRBV20-1 .
TGCGCCAGCAGCTTGGGCGGGGTAGGGGCCTACGAGCAGTACTTC CASSLGGVGAYEQYF TRBJ2-7 . TRBV5-1 .
TGTGCCAGCAGCTTAGCCGAAGCGGGAGGGCCCGCAGATACGCAGTATTTT CASSLAEAGGPADTQYF TRBJ2-3 . TRBV7-8 TRBD2
TGTGCCAGCAGTTTTAAAGGCCCGGGTCAGCCCCAGCATTTT CASSFKGPGQPQHF TRBJ1-5 . TRBV28 .
TGTGCCAGCAGCGCCGGGAACGGAAACTATGGCTACACCTTC CASSAGNGNYGYTF TRBJ1-2 . TRBV9 .
TGTGCCAGCAGCTTTAGCGGGGGGCAACCCCCCACAGATACGCAGTATTTT CASSFSGGQPPTDTQYF TRBJ2-3 . TRBV7-3 TRBD2
TGTGCCAGCAGTTACTCGTTCGGACAGGGCTTCGATCAGCCCCAGCATTTT CASSYSFGQGFDQPQHF TRBJ1-5 few TRBV6-2/TRBV6-3 TRBD1
TGTGCCAGCAGCCTTAAACGGGGGGCGGCGCCCCTCCACTTT CASSLKRGAAPLHF TRBJ1-6 . TRBV13 .
TGTGCCAGCAGCCCGGGACTGCGGAACACTGAAGCTTTCTTT CASSPGLRNTEAFF TRBJ1-1 . TRBV5-6 .
TGTGCCAGTACACGGGGATCTAACTATGGCTACACCTTC CASTRGSNYGYTF TRBJ1-2 . TRBV19 .
TGTGCCAGCTCAGCTACAAGGGGAACTGAAGCTTTCTTT CASSATRGTEAFF TRBJ1-1 few TRBV18 .
TGTGCCAGCAGCCCGTCCAGGGGCCACGAGCAGTACTTC CASSPSRGHEQYF TRBJ2-7 . TRBV6-5 .
TGTGCCAGCAGCAAAGCTAGGGATCGGGAACGGGAAAAACTGTTTTTT CASSKARDREREKLFF TRBJ1-4 . TRBV7-6 .